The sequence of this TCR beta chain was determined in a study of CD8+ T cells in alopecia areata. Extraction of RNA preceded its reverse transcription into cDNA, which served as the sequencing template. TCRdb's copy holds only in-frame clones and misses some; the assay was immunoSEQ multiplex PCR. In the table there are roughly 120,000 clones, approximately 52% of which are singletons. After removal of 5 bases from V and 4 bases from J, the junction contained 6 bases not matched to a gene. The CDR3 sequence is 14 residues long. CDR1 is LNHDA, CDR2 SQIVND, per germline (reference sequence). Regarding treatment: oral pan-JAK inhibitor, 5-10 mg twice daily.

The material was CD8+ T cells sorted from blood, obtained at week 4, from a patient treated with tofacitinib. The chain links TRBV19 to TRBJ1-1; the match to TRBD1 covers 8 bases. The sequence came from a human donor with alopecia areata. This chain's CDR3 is CASSADRVGTEAFF. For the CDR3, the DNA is TGTGCCAGTAGTGCGGACAGGGTCGGCACTGAAGCTTTCTTT.